The 3 T cell receptor beta chains given below trace back to one sample, sequenced in a study of CXCR3-negative and CXCR3-positive naive CD8 T cells. General study findings and limits: CXCR3-positive naive cells had TRB CDR3s that were more hydrophobic than CXCR3-negative naive cells had.

With UMI labels, 5' RACE was used to prepare the TRB cDNA libraries. TCRdb reanalyzed the 5' RACE reads, giving one entry per CDR3 protein sequence and no DNA. The sample's table shows some 140,000 distinct CDR3 sequences. These receptors have no identified antigens. The sequenced material came from naive CXCR3+ CD8+ T cells from blood. Documented subset: CD45RO-CCR7+CD27+CD95- naive CD8+ T cells expressing CXCR3 (TNR3+). These receptors were taken from a human donor in good health. Some clones in this sample may be carry-over from other donors' samples.

This rearrangement joins TRBV12-3 or TRBV12-4 to TRBJ2-6. CDR3 length: 12 amino acids. The CDR3 sequence is CASSSGANVLTF.

This rearrangement joins TRBV27 to TRBJ1-4. Looked up from germline, CDR1 is MNHEY and CDR2 is SMNVEV (reference sequence). This CDR3 has 13 amino acids. CDR3 sequence reads: CASSVTVNEKLFF.

The chain uses TRBV7-8 and TRBJ2-1; TCRdb outputs TRBD2, but without DNA this stays unchecked. The CDR3 is made up of 17 amino acids. The germline V gene encodes CDR1 SGHVS and CDR2 FQNEAQ. The CDR3: CASSLAPLAGDNNEQFF.